Below, 5 T cell receptor beta chains from the same sample are listed, as sequenced in a study of graft-versus-host responses after intestinal transplantation. The data were produced by immunoSEQ multiplex PCR, yet TCRdb's version contains in-frame clones alone and is incomplete. The table has about 110,000 clones, roughly 86% seen once; the top ten hold roughly 0.64%. These receptors have no known antigen. The source material was unstimulated CD4+ T cells sorted from spleen or lymph node cells, sampled before transplant. The origin of the receptors is a human donor who was the organ donor for an intestinal transplant.

A word on this clone: At the DNA level, this CDR3 is encoded by other sequences in the same sample as well. The chain has TRBV4-1 and TRBJ1-2; no clear D. Trimming took 4 bases from V and 2 from J, leaving 14 bases between them. The CDR3 has 15 amino acids. CDR1 and CDR2 (germline): MGHRA, YSYEKL. The CDR3 region is CASSPLSIPNYGYTF. The CDR3 nucleotides are TGCGCCAGCAGCCCCCTCAGCATACCGAACTATGGCTACACCTTC.

The chain is built from TRBV7-2 and TRBJ2-7; TRBD2 agrees at 13 bases. J was trimmed by 3 bases and V by 5 bases; bases with no gene match: 4. The CDR3 totals 15 residues. Germline assignment: CDR1 SGHTA and CDR2 FQGNSA. Here the CDR3 reads CASSIGTSGVYEQYF. The CDR3 nucleotides are TGTGCCAGCAGCATCGGGACTAGCGGGGTCTACGAGCAGTACTTC. Full variable domain (outside the CDR3, taken from reference TRBV7-2 and TRBJ2-7): GAGVSQSPSNKVTEKGKDVELRCDPISGHTALYWYRQSLGQGLEFLIYFQGNSAPDKSGLPSDRFSAERTGGSVSTLTIQRTQQEDSAVYLCASSIGTSGVYEQYFGPGTRLTVT.

This chain joins TRBV11-2 and TRBJ2-4; D is unresolved. Germline V lookup: CDR1 SGHAT, CDR2 FQNNGV. This CDR3 has 14 amino acids. Trimming took 5 bases from V and 3 from J, leaving 11 bases between them. For the CDR3, the DNA is TGTGCCAGCAGCCCCCTAGGGATCAAAAACATTCAGTACTTC. Translating gives CASSPLGIKNIQYF.

The V gene is TRBV6-5, the J gene TRBJ1-4, with D unclear. The V gene lost 0 bases and the J gene lost 8 bases, with 10 bases spanning the gap. Germline CDR1 is MNHEY and CDR2 is SVGAGI. CDR3 length: 14 residues. The CDR3 DNA sequence: TGTGCCAGCAGTTACTCGCAAGGGAACGAAAAACTGTTTTTT. It encodes CASSYSQGNEKLFF.

The J gene is TRBJ2-6, the V gene TRBV5-1; D is ambiguous. Per germline, CDR1 SGHRS and CDR2 YFSETQ. This CDR3 comprises 15 residues. With 7 bases removed from V and 4 bases from J, the gap between germline ends came to 15 bases. Written as DNA, the CDR3 is TGCGCCAGCCAGTCGGGTGCTTACGGGGCCAACGTCCTGACTTTC. It translates to CASQSGAYGANVLTF.